This TCR beta chain was identified in a study of blood T cell repertoires in COVID-19. In the study overall: Donors in the United States, Italy and Spain gave samples during acute or convalescent COVID-19. The cDNA or gDNA used as material had been derived from T cells, B-cell-depleted T cells, or PBMCs.

Deletions cut 4 bases from V and 7 bases from J, with 7 bases between. The CDR3 loop spans 12 amino acids. Germline CDR1 and CDR2: MNHEY and SMNVEV (reference sequence). Authors' methods: Counts of nucleated cells, estimated from reference gene primer amplification, were obtained. Some clones are missing from TCRdb's copy, which holds only in-frame ones; the method was immunoSEQ multiplex PCR. V, J and clone size were drawn from that table, and D and trimming were deduced from the DNA. The table shows under 80,000 clones, with about 90% occurring only once. The clonotype was recovered from a woman aged 80 or older with active COVID-19. The sequencing input was peripheral blood. This chain joins TRBV27 and TRBJ2-2; D not resolved. The CDR3 sequence: CASSSRYGELFF. The CDR3, as DNA: TGTGCCAGCAGTTCCCGTTACGGGGAGCTGTTTTTT.